The clone carrying this T cell receptor beta chain occurred a few times. Its antigen remains unidentified. The data stem from a study of OX40 agonist ivuxolimab in advanced cancers. On the study more broadly: Three dose-escalation patients had partial responses: one with hepatocellular carcinoma and two with cutaneous melanoma. Findings and limits, study-wide: What antigens the expanded peripheral T cells recognized was never established.

Sequencing was performed with immunoSEQ multiplex PCR; in TCRdb, only in-frame clones are kept and a portion is missing. This table holds 100,000 to 150,000 clones, approximately 90% found once. V was trimmed by 6 bases and J by 0 bases, leaving 9 bases between them. The CDR3 runs to 13 residues. Germline V gives CDR1 SGHRS, CDR2 YFSETQ. The sample in question was CD4+ or CD8+ T cells sorted from blood, obtained in a trial of the OX40 agonist ivuxolimab. This chain joins TRBV5-1 and TRBJ2-5; D gene unclear. This clonotype originated in an adult with an advanced solid tumor such as melanoma, head and neck, liver or kidney cancer. The CDR3 sequence is CASTVGYQETQYF. CDR3 nucleotide sequence: TGCGCCAGCACGGTGGGATACCAAGAGACCCAGTACTTC.